This section outlines one T cell receptor (beta chain) sequence together with its context. This specimen comes from a study of high-grade serous ovarian cancer treatment subgroups. The CDR3 is 16 amino acids. Deletions cut 2 bases from V and 0 bases from J, with 15 bases between. Per the germline V gene, CDR1 is SGHRS and CDR2 is YFSETQ. Only in-frame clones appear in the TCRdb table, and some are missing; sequencing was by immunoSEQ multiplex PCR. The sample gives about 3,200 clones, around 63% of which show up once; 9% to 10% is in the top ten. Tumor samples were taken before definitive surgery or chemotherapy.

The chain is built from TRBV5-1 and TRBJ2-7, with D possibly called TRBD1 or TRBD2 (6 bases each). The receptor was isolated from a human donor with high-grade serous ovarian cancer. What was sequenced was tumor tissue. This CDR3 is CASSLGGRETSYEQYF. The CDR3 nucleotides are TGCGCCAGCAGCTTAGGGGGGCGGGAAACCTCCTACGAGCAGTACTTC.